Below are 18 T cell receptor beta chains sequenced from a single sample in a study of OX40 agonist ivuxolimab in advanced cancers. Clones were sequenced by immunoSEQ multiplex PCR, and TCRdb holds only the in-frame ones, with some missing. Found here are approximately 30,000 clones, 75% to 85% of them singletons; the top ten hold around 33%. Here the sequenced sample was CD4+ or CD8+ T cells sorted from blood, taken in a trial of the OX40 agonist ivuxolimab. The receptors shown here come from an adult with an advanced solid tumor such as melanoma, head and neck, liver or kidney cancer.

This clone was counted only a few times. The chain is built from TRBV5-8 and TRBJ2-7, with D maybe TRBD1 (6 bases). Per the germline V gene, CDR1 is SGHTS and CDR2 is YDEGEE. The CDR3 runs to 14 residues. The V and J ends lost 4 bases and 1 base respectively, with 12 bases between them. CDR3 coding DNA: TGTGCCAGCAGCATCGACAGGATTTCCTACGAGCAGTACTTC. Protein sequence: CASSIDRISYEQYF.

The table lists this clone with a count of one. V gene TRBV7-6 combines with J gene TRBJ2-3; a weak D match, TRBD2 (6 bases). The CDR3 has 14 amino acids. V lost 5 bases to trimming and J lost 8 bases, with 17 bases between them. Germline V gene data show CDR1 as SGHVS and CDR2 as FNYEAQ. This CDR3 reads CASSPYIGGGTQYF. The CDR3 region has the DNA TGTGCCAGCAGCCCATACATCGGGGGTGGTACGCAGTATTTT.

By sample share, this clone is medium-sized (0.01 to 0.1%). This rearrangement joins TRBV19 to TRBJ2-2, with D maybe TRBD1 (5 bases). Trimming left V 5 bases short and J 6 bases short, with 10 bases between. The CDR3 sequence is 13 residues long. The germline gives CDR1 LNHDA, CDR2 SQIVND (reference sequence). The CDR3 loop reads CASSDFRAGELFF. The DNA for the CDR3 is TGTGCCAGTAGTGATTTCAGGGCCGGGGAGCTGTTTTTT.

This clone was observed a single time. The chain carries TRBV27 and TRBJ1-1; possibly TRBD1 for D (5 bases). CDR3 length: 16 amino acids. The germline CDR1 and CDR2 sequences are MNHEY and SMNVEV (reference sequence). V lost 4 bases and J 2 bases, leaving 17 bases between the germline ends. CDR3 protein: CASSYYRFGANTEAFF. The CDR3 nucleotides are TGTGCCAGCAGTTACTACAGGTTTGGGGCAAACACTGAAGCTTTCTTT.

DNA of the CDR3: TGTGCCAGCAGTTTTACTAGCGCACCCTCCTACAATGAGCAGTTCTTC. It specifies CASSFTSAPSYNEQFF. The chain joins TRBV7-6 to TRBJ2-1; 7 bases agree with TRBD2. The CDR3 has 16 residues. Trimming cost V 6 bases and J 0 bases; bases outside gene matches: 8. CDR1 SGHVS and CDR2 FNYEAQ come from the germline V gene.

In this sample, this clone is medium-sized. This rearrangement joins TRBV27 to TRBJ2-2, with TRBD2 as a possible D gene (5 bases). The CDR3 is 15 residues long. CDR1 and CDR2 from the germline V gene are MNHEY and SMNVEV (reference sequence). V dropped 0 bases and J dropped 4 bases, with 9 bases sitting between them. DNA for the CDR3: TGTGCCAGCAGTTTATCGATTCGGGGCACCGGGGAGCTGTTTTTT. It specifies CASSLSIRGTGELFF.

The J gene is TRBJ2-7, the V gene TRBV4-1; D remains unclear. The germline gives CDR1 MGHRA, CDR2 YSYEKL. Trimming cost V 3 bases and J 2 bases, with 8 bases left between them. The CDR3 is made up of 13 amino acids. The CDR3 DNA sequence: TGCGCCAGCAGCCAGACGAGTGCCTACGAGCAGTACTTC. It codes for CASSQTSAYEQYF.

The gene calls are TRBV2 and TRBJ2-7, with no clear D. V lost 5 bases to trimming and J lost 7 bases, with 12 bases between them. The CDR3 is 12 amino acids. Germline V lookup: CDR1 SNHLY, CDR2 FYNNEI. CDR3 sequence: CASSLARVEQYF. The CDR3 nucleotides are TGTGCCAGCAGTTTGGCCCGGGTAGAGCAGTACTTC. Full variable domain (rest looked up from reference TRBV2 and TRBJ2-7): EPEVTQTPSHQVTQMGQEVILRCVPISNHLYFYWYRQILGQKVEFLVSFYNNEISEKSEIFDDQFSVERPDGSNFTLKIRSTKLEDSAMYFCASSLARVEQYFGPGTRLTVT.

The V call is TRBV30, the J call TRBJ1-5; D not certain. The germline V gene encodes CDR1 GTSNPN and CDR2 SVGIG (reference sequence). V was shortened by 0 bases and J by 0 bases, with 3 bases between the two germline ends. The CDR3 spans 13 residues. The CDR3 reads CAWSVFSNQPQHF. In DNA, the CDR3 is TGTGCCTGGAGTGTCTTTAGCAATCAGCCCCAGCATTTT.

The rearrangement links TRBV9 to TRBJ1-6; no reliable D call. This CDR3 contains 13 residues. V lost 3 bases and J 9 bases, leaving 10 bases between the germline ends. CDR1 and CDR2 from the germline V gene are SGDLS and YYNGEE. The CDR3 spells CASSGGSGSPLHF. DNA of the CDR3: TGTGCCAGCAGCGGGGGTTCGGGTTCACCCCTCCACTTT.

This rearrangement joins TRBV9 to TRBJ2-7, with TRBD1 matching over 8 bases. CDR1 is SGDLS, CDR2 YYNGEE, per germline. The CDR3 has 15 amino acids. J gave up 5 bases and V 4 bases, and 11 bases lay outside the gene matches. This CDR3 is CASSPRGTGEDEQYF. The CDR3 region has the DNA TGTGCCAGCAGCCCGAGAGGGACAGGCGAGGACGAGCAGTACTTC. Full variable domain (remainder filled in from reference TRBV9 and TRBJ2-7): DSGVTQTPKHLITATGQRVTLRCSPRSGDLSVYWYQQSLDQGLQFLIQYYNGEERAKGNILERFSAQQFPDLHSELNLSSLELGDSALYFCASSPRGTGEDEQYFGPGTRLTVT.

The rearrangement links TRBV6-1 to TRBJ1-5, with D perhaps matching TRBD1 (6 bases). The germline CDR1 and CDR2 sequences are MNHNS and SASEGT. CDR3 length: 18 amino acids. V dropped 0 bases and J dropped 0 bases, with 15 bases sitting between them. CDR3 coding DNA: TGTGCCAGCAGTGAAGCGCCAGGACAGTACTATAGCAATCAGCCCCAGCATTTT. It codes for CASSEAPGQYYSNQPQHF.

The V call is TRBV4-1, the J call TRBJ2-5; D is possibly TRBD2 (5 bases). The V gene's germline CDR1 is MGHRA and CDR2 YSYEKL. This CDR3 has 14 amino acids. Trimming cost V 4 bases and J 2 bases, with 11 bases left between them. CDR3 nucleotides: TGCGCCAGCAGCCCCCGAGGGAGACAAGAGACCCAGTACTTC. Translation: CASSPRGRQETQYF.

The chain is built from TRBV29-1 and TRBJ2-7, with TRBD2 as a possible D gene (7 bases). V gave up 5 bases and J gave up 0 bases, with 11 bases separating them. Germline V gene data show CDR1 as SQVTM and CDR2 as ANQGSEA. The CDR3 has 13 amino acids. CDR3 coding DNA: TGCAGCGTTAGGGGGGGGAGCTCCTACGAGCAGTACTTC. Translated: CSVRGGSSYEQYF.

The chain recombines TRBV13 with TRBJ2-1; 8 bases align to TRBD2. With V trimmed by 4 bases and J by 4 bases, 9 bases remained unmatched. The CDR3 consists of 16 residues. Germline CDR1 and CDR2: PRHDT and FYEKMQ (reference sequence). The CDR3 region has the DNA TGTGCCAGCAGCTCCAACCGCCGGGGGGGGTACAATGAGCAGTTCTTC. The encoded protein is CASSSNRRGGYNEQFF. Complete variable domain (other parts from reference TRBV13 and TRBJ2-1): AAGVIQSPRHLIKEKRETATLKCYPIPRHDTVYWYQQGPGQDPQFLISFYEKMQSDKGSIPDRFSAQQFSDYHSELNMSSLELGDSALYFCASSSNRRGGYNEQFFGPGTRLTVL.

The V gene is TRBV20-1, the J gene TRBJ2-7; D perhaps matches TRBD1 (5 bases). The V end was cut by 6 bases, the J end by 4 bases, with 10 bases between. CDR1 DFQATT and CDR2 SNEGSKA come from the germline V gene (reference sequence). There are 11 residues in the CDR3. CDR3 coding DNA: TGCAGTGCAGAGACAGTATACGAGCAGTACTTC. The encoded protein is CSAETVYEQYF.

The V gene is TRBV6-5, the J gene TRBJ1-6; D perhaps matches TRBD1 (5 bases). The germline V gene has CDR1 MNHEY and CDR2 SVGAGI. The CDR3 consists of 16 residues. Between the trimmed V and J ends, which lost 0 bases and 7 bases, there was a span of 13 bases. The CDR3 DNA reads TGTGCCAGCAGTTACTCGATAGGGACTGGGAATTCACCCCTCCACTTT. Translation gives CASSYSIGTGNSPLHF.

This clone occurred a few times. The rearrangement joins TRBV4-2 to TRBJ2-1, with a weak D call TRBD2 (6 bases). Germline V CDR1 and CDR2: LGHNA, YNFKEQ. The CDR3 runs 12 residues. Trimming cost V 4 bases and J 9 bases, with 10 bases left between them. The CDR3 protein is CASSLEGLEQFF. In DNA form, the CDR3 reads TGTGCCAGCAGCCTAGAGGGACTTGAGCAGTTCTTC.